This T cell receptor beta chain was profiled in a study of blood T cell repertoires in COVID-19. Turning to the study itself: Sources were T cells, B-cell-depleted T cells, or PBMCs; the material itself was cDNA or gDNA.

Profiled with immunoSEQ multiplex PCR; TCRdb holds only in-frame clones, not every one. The sample has around 97,000 clones; over 65% are singletons. V gave up 7 bases and J gave up 6 bases; unmatched junction bases: 4. The CDR3 loop spans 11 amino acids. Germline CDR1 is SGHRS and CDR2 is YFSETQ. This clone was picked up a small number of times. The receptor was isolated from a human donor in a cohort sampled during active COVID-19. The chain is built from TRBV5-1 and TRBJ2-7; TRBD2 matches 7 bases. The sequenced material came from peripheral blood. The CDR3 loop is CASSWGGEQYF. The CDR3 bases are TGCGCCAGCTCCTGGGGGGGCGAGCAGTACTTC.